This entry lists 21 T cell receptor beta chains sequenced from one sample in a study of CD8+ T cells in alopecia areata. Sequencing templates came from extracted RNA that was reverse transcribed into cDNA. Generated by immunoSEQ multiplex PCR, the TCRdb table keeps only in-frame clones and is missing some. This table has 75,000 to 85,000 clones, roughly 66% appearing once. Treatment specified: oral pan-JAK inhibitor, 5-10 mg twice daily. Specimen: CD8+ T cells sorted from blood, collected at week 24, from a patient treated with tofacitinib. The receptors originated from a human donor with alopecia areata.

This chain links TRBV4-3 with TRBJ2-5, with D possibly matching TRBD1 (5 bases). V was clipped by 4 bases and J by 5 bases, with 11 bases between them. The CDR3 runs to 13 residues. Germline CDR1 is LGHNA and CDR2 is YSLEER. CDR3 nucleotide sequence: TGCGCCAGCAGCCGCAGGGTACAGGAGACCCAGTACTTC. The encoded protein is CASSRRVQETQYF.

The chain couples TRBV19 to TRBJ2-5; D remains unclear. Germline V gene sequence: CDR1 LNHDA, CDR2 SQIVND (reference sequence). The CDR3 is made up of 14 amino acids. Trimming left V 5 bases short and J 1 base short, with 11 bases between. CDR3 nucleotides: TGTGCCAGTAGTCCCCAACTACGCCAAGAGACCCAGTACTTC. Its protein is CASSPQLRQETQYF.

CDR3 sequence: CASSVGSGRTYEQYF. In DNA, the CDR3 is TGTGCCAGCAGCGTAGGGAGCGGGAGAACCTACGAGCAGTACTTC. This rearrangement joins TRBV9 to TRBJ2-7, with TRBD2 matching over 8 bases. In germline, CDR1 is SGDLS, CDR2 YYNGEE. V lost 0 bases, J lost 2 bases, and 4 bases stayed unmatched. CDR3 length: 15 residues.

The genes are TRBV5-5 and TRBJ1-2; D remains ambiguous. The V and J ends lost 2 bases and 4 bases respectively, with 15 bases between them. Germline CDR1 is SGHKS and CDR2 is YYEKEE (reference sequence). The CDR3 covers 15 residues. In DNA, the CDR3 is TGTGCCAGCAGCTTCGAAGGGCAGTCGGGCTATGGCTACACCTTC. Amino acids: CASSFEGQSGYGYTF.

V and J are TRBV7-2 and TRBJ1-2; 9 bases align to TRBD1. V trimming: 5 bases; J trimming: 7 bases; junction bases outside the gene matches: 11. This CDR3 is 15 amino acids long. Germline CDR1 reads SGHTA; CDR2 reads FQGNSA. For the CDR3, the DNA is TGTGCCAGCAGCCCCGGGGGGACAGGGTTTTTTGGCTACACCTTC. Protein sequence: CASSPGGTGFFGYTF.

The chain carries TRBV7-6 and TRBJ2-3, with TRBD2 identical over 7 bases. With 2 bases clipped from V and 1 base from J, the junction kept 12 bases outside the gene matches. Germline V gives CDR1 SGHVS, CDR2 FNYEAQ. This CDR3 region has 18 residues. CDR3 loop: CASSLIGLAAEGTDTQYF. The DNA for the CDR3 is TGTGCCAGCAGCTTAATCGGCCTAGCGGCAGAAGGCACAGATACGCAGTATTTT.

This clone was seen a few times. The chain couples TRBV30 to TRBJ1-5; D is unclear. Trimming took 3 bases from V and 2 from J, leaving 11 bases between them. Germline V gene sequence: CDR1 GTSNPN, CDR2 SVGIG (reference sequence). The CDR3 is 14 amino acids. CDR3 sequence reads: CAWSQVQGNQPQHF. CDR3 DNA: TGTGCCTGGAGCCAGGTCCAGGGCAATCAGCCCCAGCATTTT.

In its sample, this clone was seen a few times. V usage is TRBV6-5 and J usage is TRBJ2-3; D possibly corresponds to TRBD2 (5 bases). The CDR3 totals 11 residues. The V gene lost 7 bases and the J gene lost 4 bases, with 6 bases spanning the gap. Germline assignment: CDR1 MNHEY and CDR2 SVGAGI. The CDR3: CASMEADTQYF. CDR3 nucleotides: TGTGCCAGCATGGAGGCAGATACGCAGTATTTT.

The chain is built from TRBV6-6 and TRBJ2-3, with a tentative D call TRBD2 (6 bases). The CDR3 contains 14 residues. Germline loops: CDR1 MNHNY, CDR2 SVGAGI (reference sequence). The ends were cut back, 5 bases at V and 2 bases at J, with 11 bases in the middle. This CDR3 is CASSPLATTDTQYF. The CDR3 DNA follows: TGTGCCAGCAGTCCTCTAGCGACCACAGATACGCAGTATTTT.

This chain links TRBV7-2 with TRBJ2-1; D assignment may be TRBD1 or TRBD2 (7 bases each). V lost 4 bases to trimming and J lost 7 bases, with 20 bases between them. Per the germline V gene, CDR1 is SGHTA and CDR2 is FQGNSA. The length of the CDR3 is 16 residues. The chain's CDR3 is CASSSPRQGGRNEQFF. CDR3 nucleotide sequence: TGTGCCAGCAGCTCTCCACGACAGGGAGGGAGGAATGAGCAGTTCTTC.

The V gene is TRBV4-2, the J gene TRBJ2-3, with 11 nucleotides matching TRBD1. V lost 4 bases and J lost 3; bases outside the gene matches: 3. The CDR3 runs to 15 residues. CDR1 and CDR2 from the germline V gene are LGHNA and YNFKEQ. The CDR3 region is CASSPGTGGTDTQYF. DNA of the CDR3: TGTGCCAGCAGCCCCGGGACAGGGGGGACAGATACGCAGTATTTT.

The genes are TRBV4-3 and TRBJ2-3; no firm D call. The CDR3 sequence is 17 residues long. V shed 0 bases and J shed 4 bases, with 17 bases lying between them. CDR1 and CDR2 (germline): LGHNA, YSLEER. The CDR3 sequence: CASSQERAALPPDTQYF. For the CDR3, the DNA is TGCGCCAGCAGCCAAGAAAGGGCCGCGCTACCACCAGATACGCAGTATTTT.

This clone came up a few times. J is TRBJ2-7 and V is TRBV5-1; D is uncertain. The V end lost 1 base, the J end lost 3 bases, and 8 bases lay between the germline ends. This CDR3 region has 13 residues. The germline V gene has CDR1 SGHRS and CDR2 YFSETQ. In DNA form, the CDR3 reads TGCGCCAGCAGCTTGAAGCTAGGCTACGAGCAGTACTTC. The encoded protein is CASSLKLGYEQYF.

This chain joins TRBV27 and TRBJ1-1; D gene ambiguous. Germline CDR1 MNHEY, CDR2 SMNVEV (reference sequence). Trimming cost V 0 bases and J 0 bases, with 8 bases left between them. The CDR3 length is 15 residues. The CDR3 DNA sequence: TGTGCCAGCAGTTTATCGGCGCGGATGAACACTGAAGCTTTCTTT. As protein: CASSLSARMNTEAFF.

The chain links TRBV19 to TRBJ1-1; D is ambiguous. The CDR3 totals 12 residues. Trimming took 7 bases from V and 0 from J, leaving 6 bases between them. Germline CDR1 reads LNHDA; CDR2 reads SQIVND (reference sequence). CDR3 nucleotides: TGTGCCAGTACCCGATTGAACACTGAAGCTTTCTTT. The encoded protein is CASTRLNTEAFF.

The CDR3 DNA sequence: TGCGCCAGCAGCCCGGGACAGGCTAACTATGGCTACACCTTC. It translates to CASSPGQANYGYTF. V usage is TRBV5-1 and J usage is TRBJ1-2; 8 positions match TRBD1. Germline-derived CDR1 and CDR2 are SGHRS and YFSETQ. This CDR3 has 14 amino acids. V shed 4 bases and J 0 bases; nucleotides not matched to a gene: 2.

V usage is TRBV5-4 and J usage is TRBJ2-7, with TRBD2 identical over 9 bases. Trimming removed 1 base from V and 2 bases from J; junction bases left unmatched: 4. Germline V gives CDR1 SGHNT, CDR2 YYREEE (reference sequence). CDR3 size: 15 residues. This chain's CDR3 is CASSLLAGLTYEQYF. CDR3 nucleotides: TGTGCCAGCAGCTTGCTAGCGGGATTGACCTACGAGCAGTACTTC.

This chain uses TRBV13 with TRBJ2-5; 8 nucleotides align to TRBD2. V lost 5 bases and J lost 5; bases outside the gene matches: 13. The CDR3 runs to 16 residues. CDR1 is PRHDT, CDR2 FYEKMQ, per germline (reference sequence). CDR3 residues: CASSTPTAGVSETQYF. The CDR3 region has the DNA TGTGCCAGCAGCACCCCAACAGCGGGGGTCAGTGAGACCCAGTACTTC.

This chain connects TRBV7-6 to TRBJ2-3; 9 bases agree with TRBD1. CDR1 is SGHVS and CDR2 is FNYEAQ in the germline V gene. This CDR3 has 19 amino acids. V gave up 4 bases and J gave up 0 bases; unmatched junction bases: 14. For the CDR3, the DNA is TGTGCCAGCAGCTCAGGCGGGACAGGGTCTATCGATAGCACAGATACGCAGTATTTT. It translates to CASSSGGTGSIDSTDTQYF.

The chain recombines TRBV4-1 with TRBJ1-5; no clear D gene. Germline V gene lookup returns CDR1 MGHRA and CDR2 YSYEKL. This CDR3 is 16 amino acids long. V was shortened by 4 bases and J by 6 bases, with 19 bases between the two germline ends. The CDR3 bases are TGCGCCAGCAGCCGAGAGATGGGCCCTGGTGGTCAGCCCCAGCATTTT. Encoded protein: CASSREMGPGGQPQHF.

The CDR3 sequence is CSVEVARDYEQYF. DNA of the CDR3: TGCAGCGTTGAAGTGGCCAGGGACTACGAGCAGTACTTC. This chain connects TRBV29-1 to TRBJ2-7, with D possibly matching TRBD1 (5 bases). V gave up 1 base and J gave up 3 bases, with 10 bases separating them. This CDR3 is 13 amino acids long. Germline V lookup: CDR1 SQVTM, CDR2 ANQGSEA.